This entry features one T cell receptor beta chain sequence. This entry is derived from a study of OX40 agonist ivuxolimab in advanced cancers. The CDR3 length is 18 residues. The assay was immunoSEQ multiplex PCR, and TCRdb's table has in-frame clones only and misses some. The sample yields around 29,000 clones, approximately 90% seen once. The sequence derives from an adult with an advanced solid tumor such as melanoma, head and neck, liver or kidney cancer. The rearrangement uses TRBV21-1 and TRBJ1-2; the tabulated D call, TRBD1, remains unverified against the DNA. TRBV21-1 is noted as a pseudogene. This specimen consisted of CD4+ or CD8+ T cells sorted from blood, obtained in a trial of the OX40 agonist ivuxolimab. The CDR3 region has the DNA TGTGCCAGCAGCAAAGCGTATATCAGGGGGCGAGATGGCGAAGGCTACACCTTC. Translating gives CASSKAYIRGRDGEGYTF.